The following is a T cell receptor beta chain sequence with its context. The data derive from a study of control samples from healthy donors and cancer patients. Germline CDR1 reads SGHTA; CDR2 reads FQGNSA. V lost 2 bases to trimming and J lost 6 bases, with 8 bases between them. This CDR3 has 13 residues. Profiling relied on immunoSEQ multiplex PCR, and the TCRdb table lists in-frame clones only, not all of them. The sample holds about 130,000 clones, just under 95% seen once. V is TRBV7-2 and J is TRBJ1-5; D gene unclear. The sample consisted of PBMCs. The sequence was collected from a man aged 55-75 years with colorectal cancer. The CDR3 loop is CASSLMGIQPQHF. The CDR3 coding sequence is TGTGCCAGCAGCTTAATGGGGATTCAGCCCCAGCATTTT.